Below, one T cell receptor (beta chain) is given with its context. Its antigen is not identified. One end of the junction fails to match germline, which may point to a read error. This sample is drawn from a study of identical twins. CDR1 is DFQATT and CDR2 is SNEGSKA in the germline V gene (reference sequence). The CDR3 totals 12 residues. Overall study findings and caveats: Cross-sectional statistics underpinned the conclusions; the same donors were not followed. Cord blood's abundant beta clonotypes had fewer insertions, unlike memory repertoires.

In TCRdb, the 5' RACE reads were re-called with MiXCR into one record per CDR3 protein. Counted here are more than 1.5 million distinct CDR3 sequences, about 32% occurring once; the ten biggest clones make up about 0.27%. The TCR was taken from a newborn girl in good health. Sequencing input: cord blood. The rearrangement links TRBV20-1 to TRBJ1-2; D call uncertain. The CDR3 bases are TGCAGTGCTAGACAGGTTCCCTATGGCCACACCTTC. Encoded protein: CSARQVPYGHTF.